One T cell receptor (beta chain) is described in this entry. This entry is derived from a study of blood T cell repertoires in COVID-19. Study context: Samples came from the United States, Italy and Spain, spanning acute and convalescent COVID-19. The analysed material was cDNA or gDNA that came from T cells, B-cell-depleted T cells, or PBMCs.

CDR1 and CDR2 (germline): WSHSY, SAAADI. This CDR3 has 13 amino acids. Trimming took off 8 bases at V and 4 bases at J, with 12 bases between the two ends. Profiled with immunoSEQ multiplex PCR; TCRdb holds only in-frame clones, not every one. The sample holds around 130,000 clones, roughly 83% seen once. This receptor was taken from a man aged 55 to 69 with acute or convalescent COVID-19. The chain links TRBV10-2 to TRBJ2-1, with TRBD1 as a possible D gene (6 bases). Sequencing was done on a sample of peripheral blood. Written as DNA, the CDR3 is TGCGCCAGCGACGATCAGGGGTACAATGAGCAGTTCTTC. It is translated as CASDDQGYNEQFF.